The subject of this entry is one T cell receptor (beta chain). The CDR3 has 12 amino acids. The germline V gene encodes CDR1 SGHVS and CDR2 FQNEAQ. V lost 5 bases, J lost 6 bases, and 10 bases lay in between. Assay: immunoSEQ multiplex PCR; the TCRdb copy retains only in-frame clones and omits some. Of 150,000 to 200,000 clones listed, roughly 80% are singletons. This entry belongs to a study of blood T cell repertoires in COVID-19. The J gene is TRBJ1-2, the V gene TRBV7-8; a weak D match, TRBD1 (5 bases). The sequenced material came from peripheral blood. The sequence came from a woman older than 75 with acute or convalescent COVID-19. In DNA form, the CDR3 reads TGTGCCAGCAGCCAGGGAGAAGATGGCTACACCTTC. Translated: CASSQGEDGYTF. The variable domain in full, completed from reference TRBV7-8 and TRBJ1-2, reads GAGVSQSPRYKVAKRGQDVALRCDPISGHVSLFWYQQALGQGPEFLTYFQNEAQLDKSGLPSDRFFAERPEGSVSTLKIQRTQQEDSAVYLCASSQGEDGYTFGSGTRLTVV.